The next 19 T cell receptor beta chains were all read from a single sample in a study of metastatic and nonmetastatic thyroid tumors. TCRdb reassembled clones from the PCR reads with MiXCR. The sample shows fewer than 70,000 clones, 25% to 35% of them seen only once. There were no patients who had received any treatment before thyroid surgery. Input material: blood. These receptor sequences come from a female donor with papillary thyroid cancer or a benign thyroid nodule (not recorded which). Some clones in this sample may be carry-over from other donors' samples.

The gene calls are TRBV27 and TRBJ2-2; 7 bases align to TRBD1. The CDR3 loop spans 18 amino acids. V dropped 4 bases and J dropped 0; count of bases not matched to a gene: 11. Germline values: CDR1 MNHEY, CDR2 SMNVEV (reference sequence). In DNA form, the CDR3 reads TGTGCCAGCAGTTCCTTCAGTGGACAGGCTACGAACACCGGGGAGCTGTTTTTT. It translates to CASSSFSGQATNTGELFF.

In regard to this clone: At one end, the junction sequence differs from germline, possibly due to a read error. This CDR3 is also generated by other DNA sequences in the sample. The genes are TRBV10-3 and TRBJ2-2; 7 bases line up with TRBD1. In germline, CDR1 is ENHRY, CDR2 SYGVKD. The CDR3 length is 15 residues. This CDR3 reads CAISGGGVGTGELFF. In DNA form, the CDR3 reads TGTGCCATCAGTGGAGGGGGCGTGGGGACCGGTGAGCTGTTTTTT.

This clone was seen a few times. This chain uses TRBV3-1 with TRBJ2-2; no clear D. The CDR3 is 15 residues long. The V gene's germline CDR1 is LGHDT and CDR2 YNNKEL (reference sequence). Trimming removed 1 base at V and 5 bases at J, with 11 bases between. This CDR3 is CASSQAPVKTGELFF. The CDR3 nucleotides read TGTGCCAGCAGCCAAGCCCCCGTGAAGACCGGGGAGCTGTTTTTT. Full variable domain (remainder filled in from reference TRBV3-1 and TRBJ2-2): DTAVSQTPKYLVTQMGNDKSIKCEQNLGHDTMYWYKQDSKKFLKIMFSYNNKELIINETVPNRFSPKSPDKAHLNLHINSLELGDSAVYFCASSQAPVKTGELFFGEGSRLTVL.

The chain has TRBV5-6 and TRBJ2-3; 7 bases agree with TRBD1. Germline trimming cut 1 base from V and 2 bases from J; bases unmatched to any gene: 4. CDR3 length equals 15 residues. The germline V gene encodes CDR1 SGHDT and CDR2 YYEEEE. Written as DNA, the CDR3 is TGTGCCAGCAGCTTGACAGGGGAGAACACAGATACGCAGTATTTT. The encoded protein is CASSLTGENTDTQYF.

The CDR3 sequence is CASSPPALYNEQFF. In DNA form, the CDR3 reads TGTGCCAGCAGCCCCCCGGCCCTTTACAATGAGCAGTTCTTC. The chain couples TRBV12-3 or TRBV12-4 to TRBJ2-1; D is undetermined. Trimming left V 6 bases short and J 4 bases short, with 13 bases between. This CDR3 spans 14 amino acids.

The chain joins TRBV6-1 to TRBJ2-7, with D unresolved. Germline V lookup: CDR1 MNHNS, CDR2 SASEGT. This CDR3 comprises 14 residues. V was clipped by 7 bases and J by 2 bases, with 15 bases between them. The DNA for the CDR3 is TGTGCCAGCAATAGGGCCCAGCGCCCCTACGAGCAGTACTTC. Protein: CASNRAQRPYEQYF.

This rearrangement joins TRBV14 to TRBJ1-2; 7 nucleotides match TRBD1. Germline CDR1 is SGHDN and CDR2 is FVKESK. The CDR3 is made up of 16 amino acids. The junction had 13 bases not matched to a gene; V was cut back by 5 bases and J by 4 bases. CDR3 residues: CASSVPGTVIVYGYTF. Written as DNA, the CDR3 is TGTGCCAGCAGCGTACCCGGGACAGTCATAGTCTATGGCTACACCTTC.

Points on this clone: Other DNA sequences within the sample encode an identical CDR3. The chain couples TRBV7-2 to TRBJ2-7, with TRBD2 as a possible D gene (5 bases). Germline V lookup: CDR1 SGHTA, CDR2 FQGNSA. The CDR3 is 13 amino acids. V was pared by 0 bases and J by 7 bases, with 10 bases between. The CDR3 DNA sequence: TGTGCCAGCAGCTTAGCGCTAACGGGAGAGCAGTACTTC. Amino acid sequence: CASSLALTGEQYF.

The V gene is TRBV6-2 or TRBV6-3, the J gene TRBJ1-1, with D tentatively TRBD1 (5 bases). V was clipped by 4 bases and J by 0 bases, with 12 bases between them. Germline CDR1 is MNHEY and CDR2 is SVGEGT. This CDR3 comprises 15 residues. CDR3: CASSSAGSMNTEAFF. As DNA, the CDR3 is TGTGCCAGCAGTTCGGCAGGGTCTATGAACACTGAAGCTTTCTTT.

This clone turned up a few times. V gene TRBV5-1 combines with J gene TRBJ1-2; D is undetermined. This CDR3 comprises 16 residues. Germline values: CDR1 SGHRS, CDR2 YFSETQ. Trimming removed 2 bases from V and 5 bases from J, with 19 bases in between. CDR3 sequence reads: CASSLLPGPPGYGYTF. The CDR3 nucleotides read TGCGCCAGCAGCTTATTACCGGGCCCCCCGGGGTATGGCTACACCTTC.

Many counts were recorded for this clone. The CDR3 region has the DNA TGTGCCAGCAGTGAAGCGGCAGTTCGCTCCTACGAGCAGTACTTC. Its translation: CASSEAAVRSYEQYF. The genes are TRBV6-1 and TRBJ2-7; D not certain. V was cut by 0 bases and J by 0 bases, with 9 bases left in between. This CDR3 has 15 residues. The germline CDR1 and CDR2 sequences are MNHNS and SASEGT.

This chain uses TRBV20-1 with TRBJ2-3, with a tentative D call TRBD1 (6 bases). V dropped 1 base and J dropped 0 bases, with 8 bases sitting between them. This CDR3 region has 14 residues. From germline, CDR1 is DFQATT and CDR2 SNEGSKA (reference sequence). The CDR3 nucleotides are TGCAGTGCTAGAGGACAGGCTAGCACAGATACGCAGTATTTT. This encodes CSARGQASTDTQYF.

The chain couples TRBV19 to TRBJ2-7, with 7 positions matching TRBD2. The CDR3 consists of 15 residues. Trimming cost V 5 bases and J 2 bases; bases outside gene matches: 9. Germline CDR1 and CDR2: LNHDA and SQIVND (reference sequence). CDR3 in DNA: TGTGCCAGTAGTCTGGCGTCTAGCGGTCCCTACGAGCAGTACTTC. Protein sequence: CASSLASSGPYEQYF.

There are a few counts of this clone. The chain recombines TRBV24-1 with TRBJ2-1; D tentatively fits TRBD1 or TRBD2 (5 bases each). CDR1 is KGHDR, CDR2 SFDVKD, per germline. This CDR3 contains 15 residues. V gave up 4 bases and J gave up 5 bases, with 14 bases separating them. DNA of the CDR3: TGTGCCACCAGTGACTTGTCCGGGGCCAACAATGAGCAGTTCTTC. Translating it yields CATSDLSGANNEQFF.

The J gene is TRBJ1-2, the V gene TRBV20-1, with unresolved D. Germline V gene sequence: CDR1 DFQATT, CDR2 SNEGSKA (reference sequence). The ends were cut back, 3 bases at V and 0 bases at J, with 8 bases in the middle. The CDR3 totals 13 residues. DNA of the CDR3: TGCAGTGCTAGTGGCCCTGCTAACTATGGCTACACCTTC. Its translation: CSASGPANYGYTF.

A remark on this clone: Mismatch with germline at one junction end may stem from a read error. This chain links TRBV7-9 with TRBJ2-2, with a tentative D call TRBD2 (6 bases). The CDR3 loop spans 14 amino acids. CDR1 and CDR2 (germline): SEHNR, FQNEAQ (reference sequence). CDR3 region: CASSLRGNAGELFF. Written as DNA, the CDR3 is TGTGCCAGCAGCTTACGGGGGAACGCCGGGGAGCTGTTTTTT.

This clone was seen a few times. The genes are TRBV18 and TRBJ2-2; 8 bases map to TRBD1. Germline V CDR1 and CDR2: KGHSH, LQKENI. The CDR3 totals 15 residues. Unmatched junction bases numbered 1, after V lost 0 bases and J lost 4 bases. CDR3 sequence reads: CASSPPTGGTGELFF. Here the CDR3 DNA reads TGTGCCAGCTCACCACCAACAGGGGGCACCGGGGAGCTGTTTTTT.

This clone has at least ten counts. The chain employs TRBV5-1 and TRBJ2-7, with 8 bases identical to TRBD1. CDR1 and CDR2 (germline): SGHRS, YFSETQ. The J segment lost 6 bases and the V segment lost 2 bases, leaving 10 bases of the junction unmatched. This CDR3 region has 15 residues. The CDR3 loop reads CASSFGDGTGREQYF. The CDR3 DNA sequence: TGCGCCAGCAGCTTTGGGGACGGGACAGGACGCGAGCAGTACTTC.

This clone was seen once. This chain joins TRBV11-2 and TRBJ2-7, with TRBD1 matching 8 bases. The CDR3 consists of 15 residues. V shed 5 bases, J shed 2 bases, and the junction held 8 bases outside the gene matches. Germline V CDR1 and CDR2: SGHAT, FQNNGV. The CDR3: CASSRIGQGTYEQYF. In nucleotides, the CDR3 is TGTGCCAGCAGCCGGATAGGACAGGGAACCTACGAGCAGTACTTC.